This entry lists 9 T cell receptor beta chains sequenced from one sample in a study of circulating CD8 cells and anti-PD-1 response in melanoma. Live CD3+CD8+TCRalphabeta+ cells were sorted into four subsets by PD-1 and/or TIGIT. TCR libraries were prepared from around 15 ng of total RNA with the QIAseq Immune Repertoire TCR panel. TCRdb re-called the reads with MiXCR, one entry per CDR3 protein. The sample carries 1,500 to 2,500 distinct CDR3 sequences, approximately 7% recorded once. The sample here was CD8+ T cells from PBMCs, taken at baseline or after one month of anti-PD-1 therapy (not recorded which). These receptors all come from a human donor with melanoma.

The V call is TRBV9, the J call TRBJ1-1; 11 bases map to TRBD1. Trimming at V came to 4 bases and at J to 1 base, leaving 6 bases not matched to a gene. CDR3 size: 16 residues. Germline V CDR1 and CDR2: SGDLS, YYNGEE. The CDR3 nucleotides are TGTGCCAGCAGCTTGTTTGGGACAGGGGGGAACACTGAAGCTTTCTTT. Translation: CASSLFGTGGNTEAFF.

This clonotype was seen a handful of times. The gene calls are TRBV19 and TRBJ2-2; 7 nucleotides agree with TRBD2. This CDR3 contains 14 residues. Trimming removed 7 bases from V and 3 bases from J; junction bases left unmatched: 5. Germline CDR1 reads LNHDA; CDR2 reads SQIVND (reference sequence). The CDR3 reads CASTLREDTGELFF. CDR3 nucleotide sequence: TGTGCCAGTACGCTACGGGAGGACACCGGGGAGCTGTTTTTT.

This clonotype counts as medium-sized. The rearrangement links TRBV28 to TRBJ2-5; D is unclear. This CDR3 contains 13 residues. CDR1 is MDHEN and CDR2 is SYDVKM in the germline V gene. With 3 bases removed from V and 7 bases from J, the gap between germline ends came to 12 bases. The CDR3 DNA sequence: TGTGCCAGCAGTTTTTCCTTTCTCGGGACCCAGTACTTC. Its translation is CASSFSFLGTQYF. Based on the CDR3 plus reference TRBV28 and TRBJ2-5, the full variable domain is DVKVTQSSRYLVKRTGEKVFLECVQDMDHENMFWYRQDPGLGLRLIYFSYDVKMKEKGDIPEGYSVSREKKERFSLILESASTNQTSMYLCASSFSFLGTQYFGPGTRLLVL.

This clonotype ranks as medium-sized (0.01 to 0.1%). The chain combines TRBV4-3 with TRBJ2-1; 11 bases align to TRBD2. The CDR3 length is 18 residues. From germline, CDR1 is LGHNA and CDR2 YSLEER. V was clipped by 0 bases and J by 4 bases; unmatched bases: 8. Here the CDR3 reads CASSQELAGVVLYNEQFF. As DNA, the CDR3 is TGCGCCAGCAGCCAAGAACTAGCGGGAGTCGTATTGTACAATGAGCAGTTCTTC.

This clonotype was seen only a few times. As the CDR3 is not closed by the conserved phenylalanine or tryptophan, this likely results from a read error. This sequence joins TRBV13 and TRBJ2-5; the D call may be TRBD1 or TRBD2 (6 bases each). CDR3 length: 13 residues. Trimming left V 4 bases short and J 4 bases short, with 10 bases between. Germline CDR1 is PRHDT and CDR2 is FYEKMQ (reference sequence). CDR3 region: CASSSGGGETQYS. The CDR3 region has the DNA TGTGCCAGCAGCTCAGGAGGGGGAGAGACCCAGTACTCC.

This clonotype qualifies as medium-sized. The chain employs TRBV28 and TRBJ2-7; 12 bases agree with TRBD2. CDR3 length: 15 residues. CDR1 and CDR2 (germline): MDHEN, SYDVKM. V trimming: 5 bases; J trimming: 5 bases; junction bases outside the gene matches: 7. CDR3 sequence reads: CASSPLAGGQDEQYF. DNA for the CDR3: TGTGCCAGCAGTCCCCTAGCGGGGGGGCAGGACGAGCAGTACTTC.

By its share, this clonotype is medium-sized. This chain connects TRBV28 to TRBJ1-5; D is unresolved. The ends were cut back, 2 bases at V and 5 bases at J, with 7 bases in the middle. Looked up from germline, CDR1 is MDHEN and CDR2 is SYDVKM. The CDR3 sequence is 13 residues long. CDR3 DNA: TGTGCCAGCAGTTTAACAGAAGATCAGCCCCAGCATTTT. Translation: CASSLTEDQPQHF.

By share of the sample, this clonotype is medium-sized. The rearrangement joins TRBV19 to TRBJ1-1; the D gene is possibly TRBD1 (6 bases). This CDR3 has 13 residues. Trimming left V 0 bases short and J 8 bases short, with 10 bases between. The germline V gene encodes CDR1 LNHDA and CDR2 SQIVND (reference sequence). This CDR3 is CASSIDAGAEAFF. The DNA for the CDR3 is TGTGCCAGTAGTATAGATGCGGGGGCCGAAGCTTTCTTT.

This clonotype is termed medium-sized. The V call is TRBV27, the J call TRBJ1-4; 7 bases agree with TRBD1. Trimming removed 4 bases from V and 8 bases from J; junction bases left unmatched: 7. CDR1 MNHEY and CDR2 SMNVEV come from the germline V gene (reference sequence). This CDR3 has 14 residues. CDR3 in DNA: TGTGCCAGCAGTTCGACAGGGTTAGGGGAAAAACTGTTTTTT. Amino acids: CASSSTGLGEKLFF.